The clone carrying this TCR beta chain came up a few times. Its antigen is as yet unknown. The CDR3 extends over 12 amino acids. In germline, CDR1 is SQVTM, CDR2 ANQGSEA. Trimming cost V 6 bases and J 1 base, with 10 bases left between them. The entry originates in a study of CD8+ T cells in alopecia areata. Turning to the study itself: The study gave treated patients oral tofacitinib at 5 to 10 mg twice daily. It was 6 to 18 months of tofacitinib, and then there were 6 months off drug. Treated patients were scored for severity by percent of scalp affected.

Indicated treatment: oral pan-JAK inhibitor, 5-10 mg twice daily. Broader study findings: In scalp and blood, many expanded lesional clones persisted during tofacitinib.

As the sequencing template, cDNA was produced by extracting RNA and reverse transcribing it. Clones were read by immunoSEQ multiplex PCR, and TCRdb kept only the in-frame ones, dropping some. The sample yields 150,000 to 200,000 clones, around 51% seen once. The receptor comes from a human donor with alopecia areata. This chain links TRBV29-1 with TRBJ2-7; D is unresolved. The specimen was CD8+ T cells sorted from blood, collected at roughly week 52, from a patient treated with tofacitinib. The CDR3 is CSVLAESYEQYF. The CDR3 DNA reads TGCAGCGTGCTGGCTGAGTCCTACGAGCAGTACTTC.